Here is one T cell receptor beta chain with its context. This receptor's antigen is unknown. One base away there is no much larger clone; base qualities are not given. The immunoSEQ kit was used, according to the manufacturer's recommendations, to generate TCR beta libraries from genomic DNA. To prepare the libraries, a first multiplex PCR with proprietary primers was run, followed by a second PCR that added unique barcodes, and a bead cleanup was done after each round. A kit-provided positive control reaction and a negative control reaction were included in every sample batch. The final libraries were assessed on an Agilent 4200 TapeStation D1000 ScreenTape, pooled by volume, and quantified by qPCR. Sequencing ran on an Illumina NextSeq500 with a MidOutput 150-cycle cartridge, using 156 Read1 and 15 Index1 cycles with kit custom primers. The pooled library was loaded at 0.95 to 1 pM with about 18% PhiX control spiked in. As for the original processing: Vendor-processed data were analyzed in R, and a clonotype was defined as all T cells sharing the same CDR3 nucleotide sequence. For clone abundance analyses, frequencies were normalized to the 10,000 most abundant clones per sample. Public T cell clones, which averaged fewer than five per sample, were excluded before analysis. An abundance difference of at least 32-fold between compartments was the criterion for calling clonotypes tumor-enriched or baseline blood-enriched. Clonotypes expanded or contracted between blood time points were identified with a beta-binomial differential abundance model. Similarity between tumor and blood repertoires was quantified using the Baroni-Urbani and Buser coefficient, and groups were compared with two-tailed Wilcoxon tests in R. TCRdb holds this immuneACCESS table with in-frame rearrangements only. Some clones are missing; in checked studies, unresolved V genes explain under half, and the rest has no known cause. The DNA gave D and trimming, while V, J and clone size come from that table. The sample table lists around 180,000 clones, less than 90% of them with a count of one. About 11% of the sample is in the top ten clones.

Interpreted using the paper, the time point label stands for: blood 4 weeks post-SBRT, at nephrectomy. This specimen's treatment or condition label, interpreted: 15 Gy SBRT to primary tumor, nephrectomy 4 weeks later. Samples were obtained from a clinical trial, in which 15 Gy stereotactic body radiation therapy was delivered to primary renal cell carcinomas and nephrectomy was performed 4 weeks later. To track tumor-enriched clonotypes, serial peripheral blood was sampled from radiation-treated patients at baseline and at 2 weeks and 4 weeks after SBRT. All patients had renal cell carcinoma with clear cell pathology. The QIAamp DNA Blood Mini Kit (Qiagen) was used to prepare genomic DNA for TCR sequencing. Samples were included in the analyses only if all quality control checks were passed. V lost 5 bases and J lost 1 base, and the count of bases not matched to a germline gene is 4. From a lookup of the germline V gene (reference sequence), CDR1 and CDR2 are SEHNR and FQNEAQ. The CDR3 spans 16 residues, from the cysteine through the phenylalanine. Kept here is only the CDR3 DNA, which spans 48 bases and is read in frame from base 1.

This sample was taken from a study of radiation and T cells in renal cell carcinoma (dated by TCRdb to the early 2020s). A note on the overall study: A total of around 53 samples underwent TCR beta sequencing, made up of roughly 26 tumors and some 27 peripheral blood samples. The final blood draw was performed at 4 weeks after radiation, at the same time as nephrectomy. Across all 50 or so samples, 4,016,671 unique CDR3 nucleotide sequences, encoding 2,658,974 unique CDR3 amino acid sequences, were identified. What the research found in general, with its limitations: Effects of radiation dose or scheduling on the TCR repertoire could not be addressed with the single-armed trial design. No pretreatment tumor biopsies were available, so the baseline intratumoral presence of clonotypes could not be determined. Top tumor clonotypes rose in blood from baseline to 2 weeks post-radiation, then contracted by 4 weeks, suggesting transient expansion of tumor-resident clones. Dynamics of the blood repertoire were not tracked past 4 weeks after treatment.

This receptor was obtained from a woman aged 50 to 60 with renal cell carcinoma. The rearrangement combines TRBV7-9 with TRBJ2-5, with 13 central nucleotides matching TRBD2. The input for sequencing was blood, taken from a patient whose treatment included radiotherapy and nephrectomy. The CDR3 has the sequence CASSRGTSGTQETQYF. Here is the DNA: TGTGCCAGCAGCCGCGGGACTAGCGGGACCCAAGAGACCCAGTACTTC. The entire variable domain, with the stretches around the CDR3 drawn from the reference TRBV7-9 and TRBJ2-5 proteins, is DTGVSQNPRHKITKRGQNVTFRCDPISEHNRLYWYRQTLGQGPEFLTYFQNEAQLEKSRLLSDRFSAERPKGSFSTLEIQRTEQGDSAMYLCASSRGTSGTQETQYFGPGTRLLVL.